A selection of T cell receptor beta chains follows, all from one sample in a study of beta chain features in type 1 diabetes. Sequencing was performed with immunoSEQ multiplex PCR; in TCRdb, only in-frame clones are kept and a portion is missing. The sample lists hundreds of thousands of clones, 15% to 19% occurring once. Sample: naive CD4+ T cells from blood. These receptors came from a man aged 18 to 29 in good health. Each CDR3 is given with its conserved first and last residue. The order of the fields is D gene, J gene, clone size, V gene, CDR3 protein, CDR3 DNA. A D gene is named only where the DNA matches it firmly. Clone size, where shown, is once, few, many, or a class for clones that have expanded.

>.|TRBJ2-6|few|TRBV6-5
CASTIGSLGANVLTF
TGTGCCAGCACAATCGGGAGCCTGGGGGCCAACGTCCTGACTTTC
>TRBD2|TRBJ2-2|once|TRBV28
CASSLTRGGWDTGELFF
TGTGCCAGCAGCCTCACCCGGGGAGGGTGGGACACCGGGGAGCTGTTTTTT
>.|TRBJ2-7|.|TRBV25-1
CASSLRHRNEQYF
TGTGCCAGCAGTTTAAGACATCGGAACGAGCAGTACTTC
>.|TRBJ1-2|few|TRBV11-1
CASSFAGDNGYTF
TGTGCCAGCAGCTTTGCGGGGGACAATGGCTACACCTTC
>.|TRBJ1-1|few|TRBV6-6
CASSPRRIGAFF
TGTGCCAGCAGTCCCAGGAGAATAGGAGCTTTCTTT
>.|TRBJ1-4|few|TRBV9
CASSVAGSEKLFF
TGTGCCAGCAGCGTAGCGGGGTCTGAAAAACTGTTTTTT
>.|TRBJ1-2|.|TRBV6-5
CASNRGGYGYTF
TGTGCCAGCAACCGAGGGGGTTATGGCTACACCTTC
>.|TRBJ2-4|few|TRBV7-2
CASSLGAQINIQYF
TGTGCCAGCAGCTTAGGGGCTCAAATAAACATTCAGTACTTC
>.|TRBJ2-1|.|TRBV25-1
CASSFVRYNEQFF
TGTGCCAGCAGTTTCGTCCGTTACAATGAGCAGTTCTTC
>TRBD1|TRBJ1-5|.|TRBV6-6
CASKPGGLSNQPQHF
TGTGCCAGCAAGCCAGGGGGTCTTAGCAATCAGCCCCAGCATTTT
>TRBD1|TRBJ1-1|few|TRBV5-1
CASSLGQGGAFF
TGCGCCAGCAGCTTAGGACAGGGCGGAGCTTTCTTT
>.|TRBJ2-3|few|TRBV28
CASFSTAADTQYF
TGTGCCAGCTTCTCCACGGCCGCAGATACGCAGTATTTT
>.|TRBJ1-2|.|TRBV15
CATSRDVPGREGYTF
TGTGCCACCAGCAGAGATGTACCGGGTAGGGAAGGCTACACCTTC
>.|TRBJ2-7|.|TRBV18
CASSPGSGQFYEQYF
TGTGCCAGCTCACCCGGCTCCGGACAGTTCTACGAGCAGTACTTC
>.|TRBJ1-2|.|TRBV4-2
CASSLQTEGYGYTF
TGTGCCAGCAGCCTTCAGACAGAAGGGTATGGCTACACCTTC
>.|TRBJ2-1|few|TRBV5-4
CASRGQPQNNEQFF
TGTGCCAGCAGAGGACAGCCACAGAACAATGAGCAGTTCTTC
>TRBD2|TRBJ2-1|.|TRBV6-6
CASSPRTSGGAFEQFF
TGTGCCAGCAGCCCCCGGACTAGCGGGGGGGCATTTGAGCAGTTCTTC
>TRBD1|TRBJ1-2|.|TRBV25-1
CASVSPGTGGAGGYTF
TGTGCCAGCGTATCCCCCGGGACAGGGGGCGCCGGTGGCTACACCTTC
>.|TRBJ2-5|few|TRBV11-2
CASSLVGVLRQETQYF
TGTGCCAGCAGCTTAGTAGGAGTTCTACGCCAAGAGACCCAGTACTTC
>.|TRBJ2-5|few|TRBV28
CASRETETQYF
TGTGCCAGCAGGGAGACGGAGACCCAGTACTTC
>.|TRBJ1-6|.|TRBV9
CASSVDGGSSYNSPLHF
TGTGCCAGCAGCGTAGATGGGGGCAGCTCCTATAATTCACCCCTCCACTTT
>TRBD2|TRBJ2-5|many|TRBV7-9
CASSSRGNQETQYF
TGTGCCAGCAGCTCGCGGGGGAATCAAGAGACCCAGTACTTC
>.|TRBJ2-1|few|TRBV5-4
CASSLEQGRRNEQFF
TGTGCCAGCAGCTTGGAACAGGGTCGTCGCAATGAGCAGTTCTTC
>TRBD1|TRBJ1-5|.|TRBV18
CASSPQTGGNQPQHF
TGTGCCAGCTCACCCCAGACAGGGGGCAATCAGCCCCAGCATTTT
>.|TRBJ1-2|few|TRBV21-1
CARSGGRNYGYTF
TGTGCCAGGTCGGGGGGCAGGAACTATGGCTACACCTTC
>.|TRBJ2-2|.|TRBV7-2
CASSLGGVTGELFF
TGTGCCAGCAGCTTAGGGGGTGTAACCGGGGAGCTGTTTTTT
>TRBD2|TRBJ2-7|.|TRBV5-1
CASSFNPGLAANEQYF
TGCGCCAGCAGCTTTAATCCGGGACTAGCGGCGAACGAGCAGTACTTC
>TRBD2|TRBJ2-2|.|TRBV2
CAIQTSGGTTGELFF
TGTGCCATCCAGACTAGCGGGGGGACCACCGGGGAGCTGTTTTTT
>TRBD2|TRBJ2-1|.|TRBV19
CASSISRLAVRYLSSYNEQFF
TGTGCCAGTAGTATTAGTAGGCTAGCGGTACGATACTTAAGCTCCTACAATGAGCAGTTCTTC
>.|TRBJ1-5|.|TRBV6-1
CASSGTLNQPQHF
TGTGCCAGCAGTGGGACTTTAAATCAGCCCCAGCATTTT
>TRBD2|TRBJ2-7|.|TRBV4-1
CASSQTLAVSYEQYF
TGCGCCAGCAGCCAAACCCTAGCGGTTTCCTACGAGCAGTACTTC
>.|TRBJ1-1|.|TRBV14
CASSQVPRWWQENTEAFF
TGTGCCAGCAGCCAAGTTCCCCGGTGGTGGCAGGAGAACACTGAAGCTTTCTTT
>TRBD2|TRBJ2-5|.|TRBV4-3
CASSQGGRAGVETQYF
TGCGCCAGCAGCCAAGGTGGTAGGGCGGGAGTCGAGACCCAGTACTTC
>TRBD1|TRBJ2-3|.|TRBV14
CASSRLGTAPPDTQYF
TGTGCCAGCAGCCGTCTGGGGACAGCTCCACCAGATACGCAGTATTTT
>.|TRBJ2-1|.|TRBV11-2
CASSPPGDFSYNEQFF
TGTGCCAGCAGCCCCCCGGGGGACTTCTCCTACAATGAGCAGTTCTTC
>TRBD1|TRBJ1-2|.|TRBV10-2
CASSVGTGKVGTF
TGCGCCAGCAGTGTAGGGACAGGGAAGGTTGGCACCTTC
>TRBD1|TRBJ2-6|many|TRBV7-9
CASRIIGTGYLPGANVLTF
TGTGCCAGCAGGATCATCGGGACAGGGTATTTGCCTGGGGCCAACGTCCTGACTTTC
>.|TRBJ1-1|.|TRBV7-2
CAIAQGMNTEAFF
TGTGCCATCGCGCAAGGAATGAACACTGAAGCTTTCTTT
>.|TRBJ2-2|few|TRBV7-2
CASRPSVGVSNTGELFF
TGTGCCAGCAGGCCGTCCGTCGGGGTATCAAACACCGGGGAGCTGTTTTTT
>.|TRBJ2-5|.|TRBV14
CASSILGHLLQETQYF
TGTGCCAGCAGCATCTTGGGACACTTACTTCAAGAGACCCAGTACTTC
>.|TRBJ2-5|.|TRBV28
CASRERQETQYF
TGTGCCAGCAGGGAGCGGCAAGAGACCCAGTACTTC
>TRBD1|TRBJ2-7|few|TRBV30
CAWRKTGAYEQYF
TGTGCCTGGAGGAAGACAGGGGCCTACGAGCAGTACTTC
>.|TRBJ2-5|.|TRBV5-5
CASSLGGGETQYF
TGTGCCAGCAGCCTCGGGGGCGGGGAGACCCAGTACTTC
>TRBD2|TRBJ2-5|.|TRBV5-1
CASSLNSGRGQETQYF
TGCGCCAGCAGCTTGAACAGCGGGAGAGGTCAAGAGACCCAGTACTTC
>.|TRBJ1-2|few|TRBV14
CASSQVAGAVAVGSGYTF
TGTGCCAGCAGCCAAGTTGCAGGGGCCGTGGCCGTAGGGAGTGGCTACACCTTC
>.|TRBJ2-1|few|TRBV6-6
CASSYGSVTYNEQFF
TGTGCCAGCAGTTACGGCTCCGTGACCTACAATGAGCAGTTCTTC
>.|TRBJ2-1|few|TRBV13
CASRRVFHNEQFF
TGTGCCAGCAGGAGGGTCTTCCACAATGAGCAGTTCTTC
>.|TRBJ1-1|.|TRBV27
CASSFLGRSTEAFF
TGTGCCAGCAGTTTCTTGGGGCGTAGCACTGAAGCTTTCTTT
>.|TRBJ1-1|.|TRBV7-2
CASSWGAPVEAFF
TGTGCCAGCAGCTGGGGGGCACCCGTTGAAGCTTTCTTT
>.|TRBJ1-1|few|TRBV29-1
CSVNTGFLVDTEAFF
TGCAGCGTTAACACAGGGTTTTTAGTGGACACTGAAGCTTTCTTT
>TRBD1|TRBJ1-2|few|TRBV6-5
CASRQGQNYGYTF
TGTGCCAGCCGACAGGGACAGAACTATGGCTACACCTTC
>.|TRBJ1-1|.|TRBV7-3
CASSQRREAEAFF
TGTGCCAGCAGCCAGAGGAGGGAAGCTGAAGCTTTCTTT